A selection of T cell receptor beta chains follows, all from one sample in a study of T cells in Graves' hyperthyroidism and ophthalmopathy. TCRdb reprocessed the multiplex PCR reads with MiXCR, giving one entry per CDR3 protein. The repertoire holds 730,000 or so distinct CDR3 sequences, with under 20% as singletons. Input material: blood. The origin of the receptors is a woman aged 50 to 60 with Graves' hyperthyroidism that later progressed to Graves' ophthalmopathy. Each CDR3 is given with its conserved first and last residue. The D gene is left open where the match is weak. A row's size may be missing; if present it is once, few, many or a size class.

few	TRBJ1-2	NA	TRBV12-3/TRBV12-4	TGTGCCAGCACCTCCGGGGGACCTTATGGCTACACCTTC	CASTSGGPYGYTF
NA	TRBJ2-1	TRBD2	TRBV3-1	TGTGCCAGCAGCCATTCCGGACTAGCGGGGGGGCTCGGGAATGAGCAGTTCTTC	CASSHSGLAGGLGNEQFF
NA	TRBJ2-3	NA	TRBV9	TGTGCCAGCAGCGTCCATGGGGATACGCAGTATTTT	CASSVHGDTQYF
NA	TRBJ1-2	NA	TRBV19	TGTGCCAGTAGTATGGAGGGGAACTATGGCTACACCTTC	CASSMEGNYGYTF
many	TRBJ1-1	TRBD1	TRBV5-1	TGCGCCAGCAGCCCGGGACAGGGTGAAGCTTTCTTT	CASSPGQGEAFF
NA	TRBJ1-5	NA	TRBV20-1	TGCAGTGCTACTCTAGTGGGCGGCAATCAGCCCCAGCATTTT	CSATLVGGNQPQHF
many	TRBJ1-2	TRBD1	TRBV20-1	TGCAGTGCTAGGACAGGGGGATGGGGCTACACCTTC	CSARTGGWGYTF
NA	TRBJ2-1	NA	TRBV5-5	TGTGCCAGCAGCTTGGGGCTCGGAAGGGTGGGGTTCTTC	CASSLGLGRVGFF
many	TRBJ2-1	TRBD1	TRBV20-1	TGCAGTGCTAGAGGGGGACAGGGGGCCCATGAGCAGTTCTTC	CSARGGQGAHEQFF
many	TRBJ2-2	TRBD2	TRBV5-1	TGCGCCAGCAGCTTGGCCGGACTAGCGGGGTCCGGGGAGCTGTTTTTT	CASSLAGLAGSGELFF
NA	TRBJ2-1	NA	TRBV19	TGTGCCAGTAGACCCGCGGGTTTCTTAAGCTCCTACAATGAGCAGTTCTTC	CASRPAGFLSSYNEQFF
many	TRBJ1-6	NA	TRBV12-3/TRBV12-4	TGTGCCAGCAGAGGGGTTCCCTCCTATAATTCACCCCTCCACTTT	CASRGVPSYNSPLHF
NA	TRBJ1-4	NA	TRBV20-1	TGCAGTGCTAGAGATCGCCGACTCGGACCCTGGAGAGAAAAACTGTTTTTT	CSARDRRLGPWREKLFF
few	TRBJ2-1	TRBD1	TRBV24-1	TGTGCCACCAGTGATCCCACGGCGAGGGGGCTGAATGAGCAGTTCTTC	CATSDPTARGLNEQFF
NA	TRBJ1-3	NA	TRBV14	TGTGCCAGCAGCCAAGTGATAGGGATTGGAAACACCATATATTTT	CASSQVIGIGNTIYF
NA	TRBJ1-1	NA	TRBV10-2	TGCGCCAGCAGTAACAGCATGAACACTGAAGCTTTCTTT	CASSNSMNTEAFF
NA	TRBJ2-7	NA	TRBV14	TGTGCCAGCAGCCAACCGGGCCGCGGTCTGGGTGAGCAGTACTTC	CASSQPGRGLGEQYF
NA	TRBJ2-1	NA	TRBV7-9	TGTGCCAGCAGCCCTTCGGGAGCGCTTGAGCAGTTCTTC	CASSPSGALEQFF
many	TRBJ2-3	NA	TRBV3-1	TGTGCCAGCAGCCAATCTCCTCAGGGGCGGACAGATACGCAGTATTTT	CASSQSPQGRTDTQYF
many	TRBJ1-5	TRBD1	TRBV20-1	TGCAGTGCTAGGGGACAGGGTTTCCAGCCCCAGCATTTT	CSARGQGFQPQHF
many	TRBJ2-3	NA	TRBV11-2	TGTGCCAGCAGCTCTAGTTGGTGGGGGGAAAGCACAGATACGCAGTATTTT	CASSSSWWGESTDTQYF
NA	TRBJ2-1	NA	TRBV2	TGTGCCAGCAGTGACGGGGGTAATGAGCAGTTCTTC	CASSDGGNEQFF
NA	TRBJ2-2	TRBD1	TRBV7-3	TGTGCCAGCAGCTTCCAGGGGGACGGGGAGCTGTTTTTT	CASSFQGDGELFF
NA	TRBJ2-3	NA	TRBV14	TGTGCCAGCAGCCATCAGGATTTGCGAGCAGATACGCAGTATTTT	CASSHQDLRADTQYF
few	TRBJ2-3	NA	TRBV12-3/TRBV12-4	TGTGCCAGCAGTTTAACGGAACCCACAGATACGCAGTATTTT	CASSLTEPTDTQYF
few	TRBJ2-1	TRBD1	TRBV7-9	TGTGCCAGCAGATCACCAGGGGGCAGCTACAATGAGCAGTTCTTC	CASRSPGGSYNEQFF
few	TRBJ1-1	TRBD1	TRBV7-9	TGTGCCAGCAGCCCCCCCAGGACAGGGGGCATCGCTGAAGCTTTCTTT	CASSPPRTGGIAEAFF
NA	TRBJ1-1	NA	TRBV20-1	TGCAGTGCTAGAGACTTGGGGACGAAACCGAACACTGAAGCTTTCTTT	CSARDLGTKPNTEAFF
NA	TRBJ1-5	NA	TRBV27	TGTGCCAGCAGTTTATTTCCCCCGCAGGCGCCTAGCAATCAGCCCCAGCATTTT	CASSLFPPQAPSNQPQHF
many	TRBJ1-5	NA	TRBV30	TGTGCCTGGAGTGTTTATATGAAAGGGATTAGCAATCAGCCCCAGCATTTT	CAWSVYMKGISNQPQHF
NA	TRBJ1-4	NA	TRBV20-1	TGCAGTGCCAACAGGGAAGGTGAAAAACTGTTTTTT	CSANREGEKLFF
NA	TRBJ1-3	NA	TRBV6-1	TGTGCCAGTCGTTTTTCGCAGCTCGGAGACACCATATATTTT	CASRFSQLGDTIYF
once	TRBJ2-5	NA	TRBV6-2/TRBV6-3	TGTGCCAGCAGTAGGGCGGGTACCCAAGAGACCCAGTACTTC	CASSRAGTQETQYF
few	TRBJ2-5	NA	TRBV24-1	TGTGCCACCGCTGACGGAGGGGGCCAAGAGGCCCAGTACTTC	CATADGGGQEAQYF
NA	TRBJ2-3	TRBD2	TRBV12-3/TRBV12-4	TGTGCCAGCAGTATAGCGGGGGATTCCACAGATACGCAGTATTTT	CASSIAGDSTDTQYF